This T cell receptor beta chain was observed in a study of T cell changes during pregnancy in multiple sclerosis. This CDR3 spans 11 amino acids. In germline, CDR1 is SEHNR, CDR2 FQNEAQ (reference sequence). TCRdb's table, derived via immunoSEQ multiplex PCR, lists solely in-frame clones and lacks some. Seen here are approximately 63,000 clones, around 92% observed once, and the top ten hold roughly 1.3%. Concerning this clone: Germline is not matched at one junction end, which may reflect a read error.

V and J are TRBV7-9 and TRBJ2-1; D perhaps matches TRBD1 (6 bases). This receptor was obtained from a female donor in good health, enrolled as a control in a pregnancy study. The specimen comprised peripheral blood, sampled after pregnancy. In DNA form, the CDR3 reads TGTGCCAGCAGCTCGACAGGCGTTCGGGTCTTC. Residues: CASSSTGVRVF.